The clone carrying this T cell receptor beta chain was observed a handful of times. Antigen unknown. These data originate in a study of blood T cells in healthy people across ages. Study summary: The capture of about one barcoded beta molecule per two T cells was achieved by template switching. Findings of the study overall: Bulk PBMC profiling left naive and antigen-experienced comparisons inconclusive.

Next came a second PCR, run for about 6 to 12 cycles, which used a sample-barcoded 5' primer along with a J-beta primer mix. The template-switch adaptor was a 5' adaptor with 12 random nucleotides. It tagged each cDNA molecule. CDR3-containing paired-end reads numbered at least 3 million in each sample. A single record per CDR3 protein comes from TCRdb applying MiXCR to the 5' RACE reads. The repertoire has 600,000 to 1,000,000 distinct CDR3 sequences, roughly 25% of them found once; the top ten carry under 4%. The CDR3 has 15 amino acids. The same sample was also studied in work on T cells of mothers and their children.

The sequenced material came from blood. This chain uses TRBV12-3 or TRBV12-4 with TRBJ2-5; 7 bases are a match to TRBD1. The end of the DNA is better explained by TRBJ2-7, so the J call may be wrong. This clonotype was obtained from a boy aged 5-17 years in good health. CDR3 bases: TGTGCCAGCAGTCCCGCTGGACAGGAGATCTACGAGCAGTACTTC. This translates into CASSPAGQEIYEQYF.